A single sample gave rise to the 23 T cell receptor beta chains below, sequenced in a study of cytomegalovirus exposure and HLA in healthy donors. Primers: 60 Vbeta forward and 13 Jbeta reverse. The table came from immunoSEQ multiplex PCR; TCRdb's copy has only in-frame clones and leaves some out. This sample has about 150,000 clones, with less than 90% found just once. The specimen was PBMCs. All receptors come from a boy younger than 10 in good health and CMV-seronegative.

V gene TRBV5-1 combines with J gene TRBJ2-3, with D perhaps TRBD1 (6 bases). V lost 0 bases and J 3 bases, leaving 11 bases between the germline ends. This CDR3 is 15 amino acids long. Germline-derived CDR1 and CDR2 are SGHRS and YFSETQ. CDR3 protein: CASSLEGGLTDTQYF. DNA of the CDR3: TGCGCCAGCAGCTTGGAAGGGGGTTTGACAGATACGCAGTATTTT.

The chain uses TRBV9 and TRBJ2-7; 8 bases align to TRBD1. The junction had 5 bases not matched to a gene; V was cut back by 4 bases and J by 2 bases. The CDR3 runs to 14 residues. CDR1 SGDLS and CDR2 YYNGEE come from the germline V gene. This CDR3 reads CASSTTGATYEQYF. The CDR3 DNA sequence: TGTGCCAGCAGCACGACAGGGGCGACCTACGAGCAGTACTTC. Combining the CDR3 with reference TRBV9 and TRBJ2-7 gives the whole variable domain DSGVTQTPKHLITATGQRVTLRCSPRSGDLSVYWYQQSLDQGLQFLIQYYNGEERAKGNILERFSAQQFPDLHSELNLSSLELGDSALYFCASSTTGATYEQYFGPGTRLTVT.

V usage is TRBV6-5 and J usage is TRBJ1-1; D call uncertain. Germline V gene sequence: CDR1 MNHEY, CDR2 SVGAGI. The CDR3 runs to 16 residues. The V gene lost 0 bases and the J gene lost 1 base, with 12 bases spanning the gap. The CDR3 loop reads CASSYSMAIPNTEAFF. In DNA, the CDR3 is TGTGCCAGCAGTTACTCGATGGCCATCCCGAACACTGAAGCTTTCTTT.

The chain uses TRBV5-1 and TRBJ2-3; 7 nucleotides line up with TRBD1. This CDR3 is built from 15 residues. Germline V gene lookup returns CDR1 SGHRS and CDR2 YFSETQ. Trimming at V came to 4 bases and at J to 2 bases, leaving 7 bases not matched to a gene. DNA for the CDR3: TGCGCCAGCAGCCTCGGGACAGCCTCCACAGATACGCAGTATTTT. This translates into CASSLGTASTDTQYF.

The chain is built from TRBV19 and TRBJ1-5; 10 bases map to TRBD1. The CDR3 is 14 amino acids. Germline lookup yields CDR1 LNHDA and CDR2 SQIVND (reference sequence). Unmatched junction bases numbered 5, after V lost 7 bases and J lost 5 bases. Written as DNA, the CDR3 is TGTGCCAGTACCCAAGGGACAGGGGATCAGCCCCAGCATTTT. It specifies CASTQGTGDQPQHF. The entire variable domain, with the rest obtained from reference TRBV19 and TRBJ1-5, is as follows: DGGITQSPKYLFRKEGQNVTLSCEQNLNHDAMYWYRQDPGQGLRLIYYSQIVNDFQKGDIAEGYSVSREKKESFPLTVTSAQKNPTAFYLCASTQGTGDQPQHFGDGTRLSIL.

This rearrangement joins TRBV12-5 to TRBJ1-1; a possible D gene is TRBD1 (5 bases). This CDR3 contains 15 residues. V was pared by 1 base and J by 6 bases, with 15 bases between. Germline CDR1 reads LGHNT; CDR2 reads FRNRAP. CDR3 in DNA: TGTGCTAGTGGTTTGGCAGGAGGGACGGTCTCTGAAGCTTTCTTT. Translated, it gives CASGLAGGTVSEAFF.

The J gene is TRBJ1-5, the V gene TRBV19, with 7 bases matching TRBD1. Germline lookup yields CDR1 LNHDA and CDR2 SQIVND (reference sequence). The J segment lost 3 bases and the V segment lost 2 bases, leaving 7 bases of the junction unmatched. The CDR3 runs 16 residues. The CDR3 sequence is CASSIRDRLFNQPQHF. The CDR3 DNA reads as TGTGCCAGTAGTATACGGGACAGACTATTCAATCAGCCCCAGCATTTT.

The chain employs TRBV15 and TRBJ2-1; D is perhaps TRBD2 (7 bases). The V gene lost 4 bases and the J gene lost 9 bases, with 31 bases spanning the gap. Germline assignment: CDR1 LNHNV and CDR2 YYDKDF (reference sequence). This CDR3 is built from 19 residues. The CDR3 region has the DNA TGTGCCACCAGCAATAGAGGGGGGACTAAGGAGTTGGTTTCCCTTGAGCAGTTCTTC. Residues: CATSNRGGTKELVSLEQFF.

A remark on this clone: This specimen includes other DNA sequences encoding the same CDR3. This rearrangement joins TRBV5-6 to TRBJ1-1; no definite D call. Trimming cost V 2 bases and J 0 bases, with 5 bases left between them. The CDR3 sequence is 13 residues long. From germline, CDR1 is SGHDT and CDR2 YYEEEE. DNA of the CDR3: TGTGCCAGCAGCTTCTCCCTGAACACTGAAGCTTTCTTT. As protein: CASSFSLNTEAFF.

This chain links TRBV5-6 with TRBJ2-7; weak D call: TRBD2 (5 bases). The CDR3 is 15 amino acids. Trimming took off 2 bases at V and 3 bases at J, with 15 bases between the two ends. Germline assignment: CDR1 SGHDT and CDR2 YYEEEE. DNA of the CDR3: TGTGCCAGCAGCTTAGTAAGGTCCGGGGTCTACGAGCAGTACGTC. It is translated as CASSLVRSGVYEQYV.

The rearrangement uses TRBV21-1 and TRBJ2-5; no DNA check was done on the table's D call, TRBD1. TRBV21-1 is deemed a pseudogene. The CDR3 has 14 amino acids. The CDR3 sequence: CASSNKEGDETQYF. The CDR3 DNA is TGTGCCAGCAGCAATAAAGAGGGGGACGAGACCCAGTACTTC.

This chain uses TRBV5-6 with TRBJ2-1; weak D call: TRBD1 (5 bases). Deletions cut 0 bases from V and 2 bases from J, with 6 bases between. The CDR3 has 14 residues. The germline gives CDR1 SGHDT, CDR2 YYEEEE. The CDR3 sequence is CASSLARAYNEQFF. DNA of the CDR3: TGTGCCAGCAGCTTGGCCAGGGCCTACAATGAGCAGTTCTTC.

This sequence joins TRBV5-1 and TRBJ2-1; TRBD2 agrees at 7 bases. This CDR3 is built from 15 residues. With V trimmed by 2 bases and J by 7 bases, 9 bases remained unmatched. The V gene's germline CDR1 is SGHRS and CDR2 YFSETQ. The CDR3 reads CASSLLASGLNEQFF. The CDR3 region has the DNA TGCGCCAGCAGCTTACTCGCTAGCGGATTGAATGAGCAGTTCTTC.

This chain uses TRBV6-5 with TRBJ1-5, with TRBD1 as a possible D gene (5 bases). The CDR3 extends over 14 amino acids. Per germline, CDR1 MNHEY and CDR2 SVGAGI. V lost 2 bases, J lost 3 bases, and 8 bases lay in between. The CDR3 nucleotides are TGTGCCAGCAGTTACGGCGGGGCCAATCAGCCCCAGCATTTT. Protein product: CASSYGGANQPQHF.

V usage is TRBV5-6 and J usage is TRBJ2-4; D is perhaps TRBD1 (6 bases). This CDR3 has 15 amino acids. With 3 bases removed from V and 3 bases from J, the gap between germline ends came to 13 bases. Germline V lookup: CDR1 SGHDT, CDR2 YYEEEE. CDR3 coding DNA: TGTGCCAGCAGCTGGAGACAGGTTGGCAAAAACATTCAGTACTTC. Protein sequence: CASSWRQVGKNIQYF.

The chain employs TRBV7-2 and TRBJ2-1, with 9 bases aligning to TRBD1. The CDR3 sequence is 14 residues long. Per the germline V gene, CDR1 is SGHTA and CDR2 is FQGNSA. Losses at the gene ends were 3 bases for V and 9 bases for J; bases not matched to a gene: 6. CDR3 DNA: TGTGCCAGCAGCTTGATACAGGGGGCTGGTGAGCAGTTCTTC. The encoded protein is CASSLIQGAGEQFF.

The rearrangement joins TRBV5-6 to TRBJ1-1; 8 bases are a match to TRBD1. The V gene end was trimmed by 4 bases and the J gene end by 10 bases; junction bases not matched to a gene: 6. This CDR3 spans 12 amino acids. Germline V lookup: CDR1 SGHDT, CDR2 YYEEEE. CDR3 in DNA: TGTGCCAGCAGCATGGACAGGGCGGGAGCTTTCTTT. Residues: CASSMDRAGAFF.

J is TRBJ1-1 and V is TRBV29-1; 8 bases agree with TRBD1. J lost 1 base, V lost 7 bases, and 2 bases had no gene match. Germline V gene lookup returns CDR1 SQVTM and CDR2 ANQGSEA. CDR3 length: 12 residues. The CDR3 loop reads CSGGTGNTEAFF. CDR3 DNA: TGCAGCGGCGGGACAGGGAACACTGAAGCTTTCTTT.

The rearrangement links TRBV5-6 to TRBJ2-7; perhaps TRBD2 as D (5 bases). CDR1 is SGHDT, CDR2 YYEEEE, per germline. CDR3 length equals 11 residues. Trimming took off 3 bases at V and 5 bases at J, with 6 bases between the two ends. CDR3 amino acids: CASSSGDEQYF. Written as DNA, the CDR3 is TGTGCCAGCAGCTCCGGGGACGAGCAGTACTTC.

The chain combines TRBV19 with TRBJ1-5; the D is unclear. The CDR3 totals 14 residues. CDR1 is LNHDA and CDR2 is SQIVND in the germline V gene (reference sequence). V was cut by 10 bases and J by 0 bases, with 13 bases left in between. The CDR3 sequence: CATWEWGSNQPQHF. The CDR3 bases are TGTGCCACCTGGGAGTGGGGTAGCAATCAGCCCCAGCATTTT.

The rearrangement joins TRBV27 to TRBJ2-2; tentative D call: TRBD2 (6 bases). V was clipped by 1 base and J by 0 bases, with 9 bases between them. The germline CDR1 and CDR2 sequences are MNHEY and SMNVEV (reference sequence). The CDR3 is made up of 16 amino acids. The CDR3 sequence: CASSLLDYPNTGELFF. For the CDR3, the DNA is TGTGCCAGCAGTTTATTGGACTATCCGAACACCGGGGAGCTGTTTTTT.

The chain combines TRBV5-1 with TRBJ1-3; a possible D gene is TRBD1 (6 bases). CDR3 length: 15 residues. Germline V lookup: CDR1 SGHRS, CDR2 YFSETQ. V lost 6 bases and J lost 0, with 13 bases in between. Here the CDR3 reads CASTPSDSSGNTIYF. In DNA, the CDR3 is TGCGCCAGCACTCCCTCGGACAGCTCTGGAAACACCATATATTTT.

V and J are TRBV9 and TRBJ2-1; maybe TRBD2 (6 bases). CDR3 length: 15 amino acids. Germline CDR1 reads SGDLS; CDR2 reads YYNGEE. Trimming took 1 base from V and 4 from J, leaving 12 bases between them. The CDR3 nucleotides are TGTGCCAGCAGCGTAAGGGCTAGCGTATACAATGAGCAGTTCTTC. This gives the protein CASSVRASVYNEQFF.